A selection of T cell receptor beta chains follows, all from one sample in a study of blood T cell repertoires in COVID-19. Assay: immunoSEQ multiplex PCR; the TCRdb copy retains only in-frame clones and omits some. The table has fewer than 250,000 clones, 80% to 90% seen once. Sequenced sample: PBMCs or T cells enriched from blood (not recorded which). These TCRs come from a woman aged 45-59 years who had been exposed to COVID-19. The CDR3 runs from the conserved cysteine through the conserved F or W. D genes are given only for firm matches.

J gene: TRBJ1-2; V gene: TRBV7-2; D gene: NA; CDR3 protein: CASSHSGGYGYGYTF
J gene: TRBJ1-1; V gene: TRBV3-1/TRBV3-2; D gene: NA; CDR3 protein: CASSQNRGSGAFF
J gene: TRBJ1-2; V gene: TRBV19; D gene: NA; CDR3 protein: CASKEAPGRGYTF
J gene: TRBJ2-3; V gene: TRBV5-1; D gene: NA; CDR3 protein: CASSLRGAGTDTQYF
J gene: TRBJ2-1; V gene: TRBV12-3/TRBV12-4; D gene: NA; CDR3 protein: CASSLAVGGEQFF
J gene: TRBJ2-7; V gene: TRBV29-1; D gene: NA; CDR3 protein: CSVATVEQYF
J gene: TRBJ2-5; V gene: TRBV11-2; D gene: NA; CDR3 protein: CASSKRGRGGNQETQYF
J gene: TRBJ1-2; V gene: TRBV6-5; D gene: NA; CDR3 protein: CASRTDTNYGYTF
J gene: TRBJ1-4; V gene: TRBV7-2; D gene: NA; CDR3 protein: CASSSLDSLNEKLFF
J gene: TRBJ2-1; V gene: TRBV5-4; D gene: NA; CDR3 protein: CASSFGRTHYNEQFF
J gene: TRBJ2-7; V gene: TRBV19; D gene: NA; CDR3 protein: CATGPAGEWVEQYF
J gene: TRBJ2-3; V gene: TRBV2; D gene: NA; CDR3 protein: CASSDGRLGDTQYF
J gene: TRBJ2-1; V gene: TRBV5-1; D gene: TRBD2; CDR3 protein: CASRELAGGNEQFF
J gene: TRBJ2-2; V gene: TRBV5-6; D gene: NA; CDR3 protein: CASSLGPRGTGELFF
J gene: TRBJ2-7; V gene: TRBV6-5; D gene: TRBD1; CDR3 protein: CASSTSNRGYEQYF
J gene: TRBJ2-2; V gene: TRBV24-1; D gene: TRBD2; CDR3 protein: CATRSLAGGNTGELFF
J gene: TRBJ1-5; V gene: TRBV13; D gene: NA; CDR3 protein: CASSLGTGSNQPQHF
J gene: TRBJ2-5; V gene: TRBV7-7; D gene: TRBD1; CDR3 protein: CASSTTGGNGETQYF
J gene: TRBJ1-1; V gene: TRBV28; D gene: NA; CDR3 protein: CASSLTGIEAFF
J gene: TRBJ1-2; V gene: TRBV6-5; D gene: TRBD1; CDR3 protein: CASTRTGAGYTF
J gene: TRBJ1-6; V gene: TRBV6-2/TRBV6-3; D gene: TRBD1; CDR3 protein: CASSYYRGGNSPLHF
J gene: TRBJ2-5; V gene: TRBV19; D gene: TRBD2; CDR3 protein: CASSNSGGAQETQYF
J gene: TRBJ2-3; V gene: TRBV5-1; D gene: TRBD2; CDR3 protein: CASSLNGLAMGDTQYF
J gene: TRBJ1-1; V gene: TRBV5-6; D gene: NA; CDR3 protein: CASSRFPAIEAFF
J gene: TRBJ2-3; V gene: TRBV3-1/TRBV3-2; D gene: TRBD1; CDR3 protein: CASSLTRQGVYTQYF
J gene: TRBJ1-1; V gene: TRBV6-5; D gene: TRBD1; CDR3 protein: CASSRTDRVYTEAFF
J gene: TRBJ1-6; V gene: TRBV7-9; D gene: TRBD1; CDR3 protein: CASSYETGVGSPLHF
J gene: TRBJ1-2; V gene: TRBV15; D gene: NA; CDR3 protein: CATSRGPGGAGYGYTF
J gene: TRBJ1-2; V gene: TRBV9; D gene: TRBD1; CDR3 protein: CASSAYRGTGYTF
J gene: TRBJ2-7; V gene: TRBV28; D gene: NA; CDR3 protein: CASSFSGVGGASYEQYF
J gene: TRBJ1-2; V gene: TRBV24-1; D gene: NA; CDR3 protein: CATSGGNYGYTF
J gene: TRBJ2-3; V gene: TRBV6-5; D gene: NA; CDR3 protein: CASSPTTSSYTQYF
J gene: TRBJ1-2; V gene: TRBV5-1; D gene: NA; CDR3 protein: CASSPGQPQGYTF
J gene: TRBJ1-1; V gene: TRBV5-4; D gene: NA; CDR3 protein: CASSLSPGRDTEAFF